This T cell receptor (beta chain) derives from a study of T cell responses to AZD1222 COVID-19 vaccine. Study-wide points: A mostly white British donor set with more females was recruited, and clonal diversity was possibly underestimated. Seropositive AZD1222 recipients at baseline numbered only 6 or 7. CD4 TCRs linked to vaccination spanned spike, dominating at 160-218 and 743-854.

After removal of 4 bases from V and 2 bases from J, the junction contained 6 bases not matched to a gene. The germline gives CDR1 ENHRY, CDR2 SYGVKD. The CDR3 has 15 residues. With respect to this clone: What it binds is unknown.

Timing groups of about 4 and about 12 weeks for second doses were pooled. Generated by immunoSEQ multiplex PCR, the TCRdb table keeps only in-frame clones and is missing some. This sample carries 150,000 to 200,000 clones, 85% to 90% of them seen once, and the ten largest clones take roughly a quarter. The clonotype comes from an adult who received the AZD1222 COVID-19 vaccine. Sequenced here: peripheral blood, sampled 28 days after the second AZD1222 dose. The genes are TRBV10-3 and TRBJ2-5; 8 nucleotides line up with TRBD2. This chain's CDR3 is CAISALAGPQETQYF. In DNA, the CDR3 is TGTGCCATCAGTGCCCTAGCGGGCCCACAAGAGACCCAGTACTTC.